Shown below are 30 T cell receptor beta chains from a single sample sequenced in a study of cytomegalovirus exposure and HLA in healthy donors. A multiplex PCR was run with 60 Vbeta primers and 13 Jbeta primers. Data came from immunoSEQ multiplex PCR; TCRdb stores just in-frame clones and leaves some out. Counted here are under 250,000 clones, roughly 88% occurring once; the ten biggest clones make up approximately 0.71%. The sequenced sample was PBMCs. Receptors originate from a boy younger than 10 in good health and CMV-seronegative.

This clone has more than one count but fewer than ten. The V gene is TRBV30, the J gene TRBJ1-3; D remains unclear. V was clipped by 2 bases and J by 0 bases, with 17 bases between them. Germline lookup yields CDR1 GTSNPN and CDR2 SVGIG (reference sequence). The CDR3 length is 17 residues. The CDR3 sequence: CAWSTNWVESSGNTIYF. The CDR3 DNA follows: TGTGCCTGGAGTACCAATTGGGTGGAGAGCTCTGGAAACACCATATATTTT.

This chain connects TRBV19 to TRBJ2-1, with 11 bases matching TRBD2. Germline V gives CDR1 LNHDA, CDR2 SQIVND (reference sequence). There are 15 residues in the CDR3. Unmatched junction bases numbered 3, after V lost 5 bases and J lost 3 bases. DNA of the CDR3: TGTGCCAGTAGTGTTAGCGGGGGGGACTACAATGAGCAGTTCTTC. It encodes CASSVSGGDYNEQFF.

The CDR3 reads CASRPFPGQETQYF. CDR3 nucleotide sequence: TGTGCCAGCAGACCGTTCCCTGGGCAGGAGACCCAGTACTTC. The rearrangement uses TRBV6-5 and TRBJ2-5; D is unclear. V was cut by 6 bases and J by 5 bases, with 16 bases left in between. This CDR3 has 14 residues. Germline CDR1 and CDR2: MNHEY and SVGAGI.

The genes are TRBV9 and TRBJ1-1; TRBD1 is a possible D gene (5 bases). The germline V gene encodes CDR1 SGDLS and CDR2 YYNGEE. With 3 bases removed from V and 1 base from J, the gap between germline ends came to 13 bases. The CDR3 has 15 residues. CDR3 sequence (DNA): TGTGCCAGCAGCGCTGTTAAAACAGGGAACACTGAAGCTTTCTTT. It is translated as CASSAVKTGNTEAFF.

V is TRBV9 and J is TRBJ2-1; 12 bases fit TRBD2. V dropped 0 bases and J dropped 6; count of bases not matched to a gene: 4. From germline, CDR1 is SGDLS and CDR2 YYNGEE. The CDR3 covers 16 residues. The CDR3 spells CASSVGPSGGANEQFF. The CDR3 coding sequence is TGTGCCAGCAGCGTAGGTCCTAGCGGGGGGGCCAATGAGCAGTTCTTC.

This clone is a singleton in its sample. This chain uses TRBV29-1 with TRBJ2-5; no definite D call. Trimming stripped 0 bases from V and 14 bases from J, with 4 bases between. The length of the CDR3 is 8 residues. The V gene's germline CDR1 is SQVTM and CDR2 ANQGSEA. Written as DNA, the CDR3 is TGCAGCGTTGAAGATCGTTACTTC. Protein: CSVEDRYF.

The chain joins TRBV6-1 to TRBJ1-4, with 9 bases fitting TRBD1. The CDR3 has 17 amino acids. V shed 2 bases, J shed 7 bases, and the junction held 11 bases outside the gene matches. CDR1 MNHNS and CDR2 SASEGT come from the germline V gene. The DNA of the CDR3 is TGTGCCAGCAGTGAATGGAGACAGGGGGTAGGCCGTGAAAAACTGTTTTTT. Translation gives CASSEWRQGVGREKLFF.

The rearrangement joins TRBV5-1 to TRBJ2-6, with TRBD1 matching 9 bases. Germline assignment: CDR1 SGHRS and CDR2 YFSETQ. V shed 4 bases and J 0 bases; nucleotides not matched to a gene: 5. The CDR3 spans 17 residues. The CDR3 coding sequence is TGCGCCAGCAGCCCAGGACAGGGGAGCTCTGGGGCCAACGTCCTGACTTTC. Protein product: CASSPGQGSSGANVLTF.

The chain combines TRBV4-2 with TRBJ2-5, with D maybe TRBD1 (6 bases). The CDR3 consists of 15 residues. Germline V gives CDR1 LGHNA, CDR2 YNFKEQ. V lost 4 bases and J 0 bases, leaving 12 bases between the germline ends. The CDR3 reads CASSLQGRYQETQYF. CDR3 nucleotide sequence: TGTGCCAGCAGCCTCCAGGGGCGGTACCAAGAGACCCAGTACTTC.

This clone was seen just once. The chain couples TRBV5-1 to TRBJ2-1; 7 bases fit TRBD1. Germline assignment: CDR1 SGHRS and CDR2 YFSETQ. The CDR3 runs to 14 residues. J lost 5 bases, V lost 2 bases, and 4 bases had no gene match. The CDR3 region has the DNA TGCGCCAGCAGCTTATCGGGACAGAACAATGAGCAGTTCTTC. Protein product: CASSLSGQNNEQFF.

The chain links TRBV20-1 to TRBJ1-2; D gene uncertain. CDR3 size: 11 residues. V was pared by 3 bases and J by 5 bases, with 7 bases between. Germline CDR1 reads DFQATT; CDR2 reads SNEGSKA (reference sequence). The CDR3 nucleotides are TGCAGTGCTAGCACTGAGTATGGCTACACCTTC. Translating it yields CSASTEYGYTF.

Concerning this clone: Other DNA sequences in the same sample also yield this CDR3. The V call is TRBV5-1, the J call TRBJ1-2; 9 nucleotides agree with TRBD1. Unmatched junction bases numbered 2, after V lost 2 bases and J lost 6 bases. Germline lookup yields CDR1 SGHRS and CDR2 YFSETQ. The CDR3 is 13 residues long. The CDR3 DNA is TGCGCCAGCAGCTTACAGGGGGCGGATGGCTACACCTTC. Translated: CASSLQGADGYTF.

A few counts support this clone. Here the CDR3 DNA reads TGTGCCAGCAGCCAAGGTCCTAGCGGATCCTACGAGCAGTACTTC. It specifies CASSQGPSGSYEQYF. The J gene is TRBJ2-7, the V gene TRBV14; 7 bases agree with TRBD2. Looked up from germline, CDR1 is SGHDN and CDR2 is FVKESK. The V segment lost 1 base and the J segment 1 base; nucleotides outside the gene matches: 4. CDR3 length: 15 residues.

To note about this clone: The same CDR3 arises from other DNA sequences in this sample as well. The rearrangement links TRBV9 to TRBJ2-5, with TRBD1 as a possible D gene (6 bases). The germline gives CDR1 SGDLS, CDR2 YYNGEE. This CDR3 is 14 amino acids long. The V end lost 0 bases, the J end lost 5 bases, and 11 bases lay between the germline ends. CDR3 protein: CASSVGGGRETQYF. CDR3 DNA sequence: TGTGCCAGCAGCGTAGGTGGGGGCCGGGAGACCCAGTACTTC.

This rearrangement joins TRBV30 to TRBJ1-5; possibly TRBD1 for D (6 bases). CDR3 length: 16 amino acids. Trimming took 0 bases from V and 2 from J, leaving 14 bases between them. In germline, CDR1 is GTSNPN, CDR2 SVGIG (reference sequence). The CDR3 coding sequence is TGTGCCTGGAGTGTAGGAGGACAGAGGGGCAATCAGCCCCAGCATTTT. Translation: CAWSVGGQRGNQPQHF.

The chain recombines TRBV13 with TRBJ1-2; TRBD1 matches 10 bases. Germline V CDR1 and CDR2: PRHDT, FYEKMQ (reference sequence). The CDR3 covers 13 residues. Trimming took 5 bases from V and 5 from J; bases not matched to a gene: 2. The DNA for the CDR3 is TGTGCCAGCAGCGGGGACAGGGGTTATGGCTACACCTTC. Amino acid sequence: CASSGDRGYGYTF.

This CDR3 reads CASSLRRSARGSYNEQFF. For the CDR3, the DNA is TGTGCCAGCAGCTTACGCCGGTCCGCACGGGGCTCCTACAATGAGCAGTTCTTC. This sequence joins TRBV7-9 and TRBJ2-1, with a possible D match to TRBD2 (5 bases). The ends were cut back, 2 bases at V and 0 bases at J, with 17 bases in the middle. Germline CDR1 SEHNR, CDR2 FQNEAQ (reference sequence). The CDR3 length is 18 residues.

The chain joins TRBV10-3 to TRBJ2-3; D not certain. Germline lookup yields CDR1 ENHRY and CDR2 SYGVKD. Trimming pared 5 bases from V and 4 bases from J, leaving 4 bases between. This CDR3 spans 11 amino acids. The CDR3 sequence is CAISRSDTQYF. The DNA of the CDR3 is TGTGCCATCAGTCGGTCAGATACGCAGTATTTT.

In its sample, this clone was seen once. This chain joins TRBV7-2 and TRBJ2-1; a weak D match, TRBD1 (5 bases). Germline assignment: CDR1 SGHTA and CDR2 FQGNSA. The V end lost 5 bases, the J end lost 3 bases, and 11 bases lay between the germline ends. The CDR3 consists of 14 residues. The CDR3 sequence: CASSADKGYNEQFF. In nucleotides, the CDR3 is TGTGCCAGCAGCGCGGACAAAGGCTACAATGAGCAGTTCTTC.

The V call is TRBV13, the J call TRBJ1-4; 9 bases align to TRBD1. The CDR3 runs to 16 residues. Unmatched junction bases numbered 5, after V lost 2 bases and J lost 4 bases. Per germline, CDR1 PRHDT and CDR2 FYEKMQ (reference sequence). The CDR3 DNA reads TGTGCCAGCAGCTTAAGGACAGGGGTGGGTAATGAAAAACTGTTTTTT. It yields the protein CASSLRTGVGNEKLFF.

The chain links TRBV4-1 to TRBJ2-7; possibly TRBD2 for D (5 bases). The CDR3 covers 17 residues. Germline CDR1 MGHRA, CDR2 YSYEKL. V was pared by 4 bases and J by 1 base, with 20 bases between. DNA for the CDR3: TGCGCCAGCAGCCTAAAAGTGGAGGCCCCACTTTCCTACGAGCAGTACTTC. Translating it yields CASSLKVEAPLSYEQYF.

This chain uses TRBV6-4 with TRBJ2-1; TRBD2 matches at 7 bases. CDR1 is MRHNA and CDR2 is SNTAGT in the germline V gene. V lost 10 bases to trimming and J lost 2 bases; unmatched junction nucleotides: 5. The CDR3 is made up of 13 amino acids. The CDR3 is CAIEGGPYNEQFF. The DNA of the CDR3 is TGTGCCATCGAGGGAGGGCCCTACAATGAGCAGTTCTTC.

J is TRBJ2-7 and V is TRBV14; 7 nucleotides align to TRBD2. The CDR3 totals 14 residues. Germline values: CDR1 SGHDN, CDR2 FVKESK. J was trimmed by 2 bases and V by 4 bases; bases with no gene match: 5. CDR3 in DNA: TGTGCCAGCAGCCCTCGGGACTACCCCTACGAGCAGTACTTC. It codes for CASSPRDYPYEQYF.

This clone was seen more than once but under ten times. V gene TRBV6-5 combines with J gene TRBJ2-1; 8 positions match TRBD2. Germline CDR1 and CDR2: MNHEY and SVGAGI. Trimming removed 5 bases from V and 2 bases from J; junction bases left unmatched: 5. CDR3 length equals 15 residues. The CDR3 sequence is CASSRSGVTYNEQFF. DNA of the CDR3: TGTGCCAGCAGTCGTAGCGGGGTGACCTACAATGAGCAGTTCTTC.

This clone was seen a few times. The CDR3 DNA sequence: TGTGCCAGTACAGCCAACGAAGCTTTCTTT. It codes for CASTANEAFF. This chain joins TRBV2 and TRBJ1-1, with no clear D. This CDR3 contains 10 residues. Germline V gene lookup returns CDR1 SNHLY and CDR2 FYNNEI. V lost 9 bases, J lost 8 bases, and 10 bases lay in between.

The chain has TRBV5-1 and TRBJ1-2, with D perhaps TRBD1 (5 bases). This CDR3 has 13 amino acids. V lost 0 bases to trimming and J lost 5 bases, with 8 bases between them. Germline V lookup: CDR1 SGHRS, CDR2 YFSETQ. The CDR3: CASSLGRDYGYTF. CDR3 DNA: TGCGCCAGCAGCTTGGGCAGGGATTATGGCTACACCTTC.

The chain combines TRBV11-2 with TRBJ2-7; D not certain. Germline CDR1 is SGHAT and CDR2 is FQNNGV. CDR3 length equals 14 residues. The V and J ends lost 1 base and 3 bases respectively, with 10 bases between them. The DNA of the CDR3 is TGTGCCAGCAGCTTAGGCATCGGTCTCTACGAGCAGTACTTC. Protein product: CASSLGIGLYEQYF.

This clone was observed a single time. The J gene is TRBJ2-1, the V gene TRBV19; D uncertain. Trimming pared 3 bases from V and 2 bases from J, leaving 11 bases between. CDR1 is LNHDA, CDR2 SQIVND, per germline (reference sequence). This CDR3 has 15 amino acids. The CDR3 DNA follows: TGTGCCAGTAGTATTTACGGGTCCACCTACAATGAGCAGTTCTTC. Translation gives CASSIYGSTYNEQFF.

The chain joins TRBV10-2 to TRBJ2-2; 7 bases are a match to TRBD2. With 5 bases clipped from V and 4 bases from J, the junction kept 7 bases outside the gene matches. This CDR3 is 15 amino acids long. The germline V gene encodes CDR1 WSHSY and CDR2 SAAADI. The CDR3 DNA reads TGCGCCAGCAGTTTTGGACTAGTACCCACCGGGGAGCTGTTTTTT. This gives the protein CASSFGLVPTGELFF.

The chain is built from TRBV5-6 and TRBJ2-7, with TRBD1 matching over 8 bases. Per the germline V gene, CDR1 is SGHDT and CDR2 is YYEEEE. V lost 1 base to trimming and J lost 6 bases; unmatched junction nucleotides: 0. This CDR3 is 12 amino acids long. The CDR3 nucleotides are TGTGCCAGCAGCTTGACAGGGGGCGAGCAGTACTTC. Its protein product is CASSLTGGEQYF.